This T cell receptor (beta chain) was found in a study of beta chain features in type 1 diabetes. Study-level information: Patients did not differ from healthy donors in age, gender or cell yield.

The germline V gene encodes CDR1 ENHRY and CDR2 SYGVKD. The CDR3 extends over 14 amino acids. V was clipped by 6 bases and J by 5 bases; unmatched bases: 9. The entirety of the isolated RNA underwent reverse transcription, so expressed TCRB transcripts were sequenced. Sequencing was performed with immunoSEQ multiplex PCR; in TCRdb, only in-frame clones are kept and a portion is missing. The table records 300,000 to 350,000 clones, around 8.5% of them present only once. Points from the study as a whole: Within each of all four CD4+ subsets, Type 1 diabetes patients had TCRB CDR3s that were moderately but significantly shorter.

Worth noting for this clone: Its cognate antigen is unknown. A single base separates this from a much larger clone, so it may be a read error. Distinct nucleotide sequences in the sample also encode this CDR3.

Populations obtained by sorting all exceeded 95% purity. The sequenced material came from central memory CD4+ T cells from blood. The sequence came from a man under 40 with type 1 diabetes. The chain couples TRBV10-3 to TRBJ2-7; 8 nucleotides line up with TRBD1. CDR3 amino acids: CAIRPGTGTHEQYF. In nucleotides, the CDR3 is TGTGCCATCAGGCCCGGGACAGGCACCCACGAGCAGTACTTC.